These 25 T cell receptor beta chains were sequenced from one sample in a study of CD8 T cells in Susac syndrome (dated by TCRdb to between 2019 and 2020). The library was generated by the immunoSEQ multiplex PCR assay. RNA was extracted using the RNeasy kit, and about 0.5 to 1 ug of the RNA was reverse transcribed with random hexamers. TCRdb trimmed the raw reads at Q25, called clones with MiXCR and kept productive beta chains. Each CDR3 protein gets just one entry, which takes the most common genes and DNA from the rows behind it. Within this sample are about 180,000 distinct CDR3 sequences, with around 96% of them counted one time only. Less than 0.2% of the sample goes to the ten largest clones. The sequenced sample was CD8+ T cells from PBMCs. The receptor set was obtained from a human donor with multiple sclerosis.

A remark on this clonotype: At one end, the junction sequence differs from germline, possibly due to a read error. V gene TRBV30 combines with J gene TRBJ2-1; weak D call: TRBD2 (6 bases). CDR3 length equals 14 residues. The germline CDR1 and CDR2 sequences are GTSNPN and SVGIG (reference sequence). CDR3 sequence reads: CAWIPGGAGLAVVF. CDR3 nucleotide sequence: TGTGCCTGGATCCCCGGTGGGGCGGGGTTAGCGGTGGTCTTC.

The chain combines TRBV2 with TRBJ2-3, with 10 bases identical to TRBD2. V lost 7 bases and J lost 4; bases outside the gene matches: 5. In germline, CDR1 is SNHLY, CDR2 FYNNEI. The CDR3 consists of 14 residues. The CDR3 here is CASIGGLAADTQYF. The DNA for the CDR3 is TGTGCCAGCATTGGAGGACTAGCGGCAGATACGCAGTATTTT.

The rearrangement joins TRBV20-1 to TRBJ2-7, with D uncertain. This CDR3 contains 12 residues. Trimming cost V 0 bases and J 2 bases, with 5 bases left between them. From germline, CDR1 is DFQATT and CDR2 SNEGSKA (reference sequence). CDR3 DNA sequence: TGCAGTGCTAGAGATCCCACCTACGAGCAGTACTTC. Protein: CSARDPTYEQYF.

This chain links TRBV12-3 or TRBV12-4 with TRBJ2-3, with D perhaps TRBD2 (5 bases). Trimming took off 8 bases at V and 6 bases at J, with 12 bases between the two ends. This CDR3 comprises 12 residues. The CDR3 coding sequence is TGTGCCAGCCGGGCTGAGGGCGATACGCAGTATTTT. It codes for CASRAEGDTQYF.

The V call is TRBV12-3 or TRBV12-4, the J call TRBJ2-1; TRBD2 matches at 7 bases. CDR3 length: 12 amino acids. Unmatched junction bases numbered 8, after V lost 3 bases and J lost 15 bases. The CDR3 protein is CASSFGGSPVFF. Here the CDR3 DNA reads TGTGCCAGCAGTTTCGGCGGGAGCCCGGTGTTCTTC.

The rearrangement joins TRBV11-2 to TRBJ2-1; 10 bases are shared with TRBD2. The CDR3 runs to 15 residues. With V trimmed by 5 bases and J by 8 bases, 9 bases remained unmatched. Germline V gene lookup returns CDR1 SGHAT and CDR2 FQNNGV. In DNA, the CDR3 is TGTGCCAGCAGCCCTTACACCGGGACTAGCGATGAGCAGTTCTTC. Protein: CASSPYTGTSDEQFF.

The CDR3 nucleotides are TGTGCCAGCAGAGCTAGCGGGGGCACAGATACGCAGTATTTT. Amino acids: CASRASGGTDTQYF. The rearrangement joins TRBV5-4 to TRBJ2-3; 9 nucleotides align to TRBD2. V shed 5 bases, J shed 1 base, and the junction held 2 bases outside the gene matches. This CDR3 is built from 14 residues. Germline assignment: CDR1 SGHNT and CDR2 YYREEE (reference sequence).

This chain connects TRBV9 to TRBJ2-1, with 9 bases lining up with TRBD2. Germline V gene sequence: CDR1 SGDLS, CDR2 YYNGEE. J was trimmed by 6 bases and V by 7 bases; bases with no gene match: 8. The CDR3 sequence is 14 residues long. In nucleotides, the CDR3 is TGTGCCAGCGGGCGACTAGCGGCGTTCAATGAGCAGTTCTTC. This sequence encodes CASGRLAAFNEQFF.

This clonotype was picked up a small number of times. The rearrangement joins TRBV18 to TRBJ2-7; TRBD1 agrees at 7 bases. Germline CDR1 KGHSH, CDR2 LQKENI. V trimming: 6 bases; J trimming: 4 bases; junction bases outside the gene matches: 3. CDR3 length: 12 amino acids. The CDR3 spells CASSPDRYEQYF. The CDR3 bases are TGTGCCAGCTCGCCGGACAGGTACGAGCAGTACTTC. The full variable domain, rest sourced from reference TRBV18 and TRBJ2-7, is NAGVMQNPRHLVRRRGQEARLRCSPMKGHSHVYWYRQLPEEGLKFMVYLQKENIIDESGMPKERFSAEFPKEGPSILRIQQVVRGDSAAYFCASSPDRYEQYFGPGTRLTVT.

This rearrangement joins TRBV20-1 to TRBJ2-1; D is unresolved. The CDR3 runs to 15 residues. Germline assignment: CDR1 DFQATT and CDR2 SNEGSKA (reference sequence). Trimming cost V 6 bases and J 3 bases, with 18 bases left between them. CDR3 DNA: TGCAGTGCCGAGACGGCCCCATCCTACTACAATGAGCAGTTCTTC. Amino acid sequence: CSAETAPSYYNEQFF.

The V call is TRBV25-1, the J call TRBJ2-2, with 7 bases identical to TRBD2. Germline V gives CDR1 MGHDK, CDR2 SYGVNS. V gave up 1 base and J gave up 4 bases; unmatched junction bases: 0. This CDR3 is 14 amino acids long. CDR3 coding DNA: TGTGCCAGCAGTGAATCGGGAGGCACCGGGGAGCTGTTTTTT. Protein product: CASSESGGTGELFF. The full variable domain, its missing parts supplied by reference TRBV25-1 and TRBJ2-2, is EADIYQTPRYLVIGTGKKITLECSQTMGHDKMYWYQQDPGMELHLIHYSYGVNSTEKGDLSSESTVSRIRTEHFPLTLESARPSHTSQYLCASSESGGTGELFFGEGSRLTVL.

The V gene is TRBV4-1, the J gene TRBJ2-7; possible D gene TRBD2, 6 bases. The V and J ends lost 2 bases and 4 bases respectively, with 15 bases between them. Germline-derived CDR1 and CDR2 are MGHRA and YSYEKL. This CDR3 contains 15 residues. In DNA form, the CDR3 reads TGCGCCAGCAGCCAACAAGGCGGGGTTCCTTACGAGCAGTACTTC. This encodes CASSQQGGVPYEQYF.

CDR3 residues: CASSPNPGDNRANVLTF. The CDR3 DNA is TGTGCCAGCAGCCCAAACCCCGGGGACAACAGAGCCAACGTCCTGACTTTC. The chain combines TRBV7-9 with TRBJ2-6; D is perhaps TRBD1 (6 bases). V was trimmed by 5 bases and J by 7 bases, leaving 21 bases between them. Germline values: CDR1 SEHNR, CDR2 FQNEAQ (reference sequence). CDR3 length: 17 amino acids.

This rearrangement joins TRBV4-1 to TRBJ2-1; 10 bases are shared with TRBD2. The CDR3 is 15 amino acids. V was pared by 2 bases and J by 11 bases, with 9 bases of the junction left unmatched. Germline V gene sequence: CDR1 MGHRA, CDR2 YSYEKL. This CDR3 is CASSQWGGSGRKQFF. As DNA, the CDR3 is TGCGCCAGCAGCCAATGGGGAGGTAGCGGGAGGAAGCAGTTCTTC.

The chain employs TRBV27 and TRBJ2-5; D is ambiguous. The germline V gene encodes CDR1 MNHEY and CDR2 SMNVEV (reference sequence). The CDR3 totals 14 residues. Trimming left V 1 base short and J 4 bases short, with 10 bases between. This CDR3 is CASSLLGQLETQYF. CDR3 bases: TGTGCCAGCAGTTTATTGGGCCAGCTAGAGACCCAGTACTTC.

The chain joins TRBV19 to TRBJ1-5; possibly TRBD1 for D (5 bases). With 3 bases removed from V and 0 bases from J, the gap between germline ends came to 15 bases. Germline V gives CDR1 LNHDA, CDR2 SQIVND (reference sequence). The CDR3 loop spans 17 amino acids. The chain's CDR3 is CASSIGTAIYSNQPQHF. The CDR3 nucleotides read TGTGCCAGTAGTATCGGGACGGCCATCTATAGCAATCAGCCCCAGCATTTT.

The gene calls are TRBV29-1 and TRBJ2-1; D unresolved. CDR3 length: 13 residues. Germline lookup yields CDR1 SQVTM and CDR2 ANQGSEA. V lost 5 bases and J lost 0, with 8 bases in between. This CDR3 is CSVLEISYNEQFF. The CDR3 DNA sequence: TGCAGCGTTCTCGAAATCTCCTACAATGAGCAGTTCTTC.

This clonotype was counted once. The rearrangement links TRBV5-6 to TRBJ1-4; D uncertain. With 4 bases removed from V and 0 bases from J, the gap between germline ends came to 10 bases. The CDR3 consists of 15 residues. Per germline, CDR1 SGHDT and CDR2 YYEEEE. This CDR3 is CASSGDGATNEKLFF. Here the CDR3 DNA reads TGTGCCAGCAGCGGAGATGGGGCAACTAATGAAAAACTGTTTTTT. Full variable domain (remainder filled in from reference TRBV5-6 and TRBJ1-4): DAGVTQSPTHLIKTRGQQVTLRCSPKSGHDTVSWYQQALGQGPQFIFQYYEEEERQRGNFPDRFSGHQFPNYSSELNVNALLLGDSALYLCASSGDGATNEKLFFGSGTQLSVL.

The chain joins TRBV27 to TRBJ2-7; 8 bases line up with TRBD2. The CDR3 sequence is 15 residues long. Germline-derived CDR1 and CDR2 are MNHEY and SMNVEV (reference sequence). Trimming cost V 6 bases and J 4 bases; bases outside gene matches: 11. CDR3 protein: CASSPAPTSVYEQYF. The DNA of the CDR3 is TGTGCCAGCAGCCCCGCACCGACTAGCGTTTACGAGCAGTACTTC.

The chain couples TRBV7-3 to TRBJ2-1, with 12 bases that match TRBD2. Germline lookup yields CDR1 SGHTA and CDR2 FQGTGA. This CDR3 spans 17 amino acids. The junction had 8 bases not matched to a gene; V was cut back by 4 bases and J by 4 bases. Here the CDR3 reads CASSSLAGGPAYNEQFF. In DNA form, the CDR3 reads TGTGCCAGCAGCTCCCTAGCGGGAGGGCCGGCGTACAATGAGCAGTTCTTC.

The rearrangement links TRBV14 to TRBJ2-1; D may be TRBD2 (5 bases). V lost 1 base and J lost 3, with 10 bases in between. The CDR3 is made up of 15 amino acids. Germline values: CDR1 SGHDN, CDR2 FVKESK. This CDR3 is CASSQAGKLYNEQFF. The CDR3 DNA sequence: TGTGCCAGCAGCCAAGCGGGGAAACTCTACAATGAGCAGTTCTTC.

The chain has TRBV29-1 and TRBJ1-2, with 11 bases matching TRBD1. J lost 5 bases, V lost 7 bases, and 12 bases had no gene match. The CDR3 is made up of 15 amino acids. Germline CDR1 and CDR2: SQVTM and ANQGSEA. The CDR3 sequence: CSALRDRGEGYGYTF. The CDR3 nucleotides read TGCAGCGCCCTAAGGGACAGGGGGGAAGGGTATGGCTACACCTTC.

In this sample, this clonotype turned up once. The chain joins TRBV20-1 to TRBJ2-1; TRBD1 agrees at 7 bases. The length of the CDR3 is 13 residues. The trim removed 6 bases at V and 5 bases at J, leaving 7 bases unmatched. Germline assignment: CDR1 DFQATT and CDR2 SNEGSKA (reference sequence). The CDR3, as DNA: TGCAGTGCACTCGGGACAGACAACAATGAGCAGTTCTTC. This codes for CSALGTDNNEQFF.

This chain uses TRBV11-1 with TRBJ2-6, with D hard to call. In germline, CDR1 is SGHAT, CDR2 FQDESV (reference sequence). V gave up 5 bases and J gave up 3 bases, with 11 bases separating them. The CDR3 is 15 amino acids. CDR3 sequence: CASSLTLGGANVLTF. The CDR3 DNA reads as TGTGCCAGCAGCCTAACCCTAGGTGGGGCCAACGTCCTGACTTTC.

The gene calls are TRBV4-1 and TRBJ1-2; no definite D call. The V gene lost 1 base and the J gene lost 1 base, with 7 bases spanning the gap. Per germline, CDR1 MGHRA and CDR2 YSYEKL. There are 14 residues in the CDR3. In DNA form, the CDR3 reads TGCGCCAGCAGCCAAGCACAGATTAACTATGGCTACACCTTC. Its translation: CASSQAQINYGYTF.